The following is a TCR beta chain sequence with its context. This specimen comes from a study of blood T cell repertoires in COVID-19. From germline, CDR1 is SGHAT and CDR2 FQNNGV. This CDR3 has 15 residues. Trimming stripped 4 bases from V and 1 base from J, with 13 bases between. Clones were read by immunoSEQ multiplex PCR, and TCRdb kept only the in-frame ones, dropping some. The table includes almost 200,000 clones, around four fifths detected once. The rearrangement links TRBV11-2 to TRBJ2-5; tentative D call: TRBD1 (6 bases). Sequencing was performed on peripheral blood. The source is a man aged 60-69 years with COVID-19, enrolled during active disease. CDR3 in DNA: TGTGCCAGCAGCTCCAACCCGACAGGCCAAGAGACCCAGTACTTC. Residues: CASSSNPTGQETQYF.